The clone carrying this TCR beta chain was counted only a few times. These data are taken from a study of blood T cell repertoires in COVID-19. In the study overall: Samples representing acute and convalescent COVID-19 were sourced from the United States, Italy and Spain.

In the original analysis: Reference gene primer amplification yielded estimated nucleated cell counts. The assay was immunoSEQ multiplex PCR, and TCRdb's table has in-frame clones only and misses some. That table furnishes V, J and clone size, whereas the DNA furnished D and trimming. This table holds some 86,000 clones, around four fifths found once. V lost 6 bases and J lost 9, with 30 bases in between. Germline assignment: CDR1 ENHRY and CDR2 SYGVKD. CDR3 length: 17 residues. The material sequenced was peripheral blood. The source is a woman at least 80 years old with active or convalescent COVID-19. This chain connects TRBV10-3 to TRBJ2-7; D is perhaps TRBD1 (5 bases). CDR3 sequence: CAISSTLQGTPMGWQYF. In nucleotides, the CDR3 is TGTGCCATCAGCTCCACCCTGCAGGGAACCCCAATGGGTTGGCAGTACTTC.